This T cell receptor (beta chain) derives from a study of blood T cell repertoires in COVID-19 (dated by TCRdb to 2018 to 2020). About the full investigation: The collaborator samples originated in the United States, Italy and Spain and spanned the acute and convalescent phases of COVID-19. The prospective study material was composed of cDNA or gDNA derived from T cells, B-cell-depleted T cells, or PBMCs. The dataset comprised deeply sampled blood TCRbeta repertoires from subjects exposed to, actively infected with, or recovered from COVID-19. The repertoires were made available in a free public database intended to serve as a resource for research on the immune response to SARS-CoV-2. Samples were obtained from the ongoing ImmuneRACE study (first 160 participants) and from approximately 1,200 subjects provided by 6 global collaborators. A de-identified subject ID, COVID-19 status, age in years and sex were almost always included in the sample metadata. Where available, HLA class I and class II types were obtained from metadata supplied by the sample provider rather than from assay-based typing. Study-wide conclusions, independent of this receptor: The quantity of clinical and demographic metadata differed by source and by participant and was supplied without curation.

TCRbeta CDR3 regions were amplified from genomic DNA using the immunoSEQ Assay, a bias-controlled multiplex PCR. Concerning the study's data processing: The number of nucleated cells in each sample was estimated from the amplification of reference gene primers within the assay. To quantify the absolute abundance of each unique TCRbeta CDR3 rearrangement, sequence reads were collapsed and filtered. For each sample, productive Simpson clonality was calculated as the square root of Simpson's diversity index over productive rearrangements. TCRdb limited this immuneACCESS table to in-frame rearrangements with V and J called. A share of clones is missing; checked studies link under half to unresolved V genes, and the rest is unexplained. The V and J calls and clone size are taken from that table; D and trimming were inferred from the DNA. The table for this sample lists more than 300,000 clones; 70% to 90% of them were counted only once. The ten largest account for approximately 6% of the sample.

As encoded in the germline V gene, CDR1 is MGHDK while CDR2 is SYGVNS. Trimming costs V 5 bases and J 3 bases, and their ends lie 4 bases apart. Including cysteine and phenylalanine, the CDR3 has 12 amino acids. The sequence is cut down to CDR3 DNA, 36 bases in frame from base 1. Participants in the prospective study were aged about 18 to 89 years, lived in about two dozen United States geographic areas, and enrolled through a virtual design. Cohort assignment in the prospective study relied on participant-reported clinical history from a screening survey and a study questionnaire. Recovered participants in ImmuneRACE Cohort 3 were defined as having two consecutive negative NP/OP PCR tests, clearance from a healthcare professional, or resolution of symptoms. Each participant in the prospective study had whole blood, serum and a nasopharyngeal or oropharyngeal swab collected by mobile phlebotomists. Additional blood draws and questionnaires over an approximately two-month period could optionally be provided by prospective study participants. Prospective study blood samples were shipped either frozen or at room temperature before DNA extraction.

A single count supports this clone. Its antigen specificity is not known. Base quality data are lacking; no much larger clone is found one base away. The clonotype comes from a woman younger than 45 who had recovered from COVID-19. In this chain, TRBV25-1 is recombined with TRBJ2-2; no confident D gene assignment can be made. Sequencing was carried out using PBMCs or T cells enriched from blood (not recorded which). Read as DNA, the sequence is TGTGCCAGCAGTTTCGACACCGGGGAGCTGTTTTTT. The encoded protein is CASSFDTGELFF.